Following are 5 T cell receptor beta chains from one sample sequenced in a study of cytomegalovirus exposure and HLA in healthy donors. A multiplex PCR was run with 60 Vbeta primers and 13 Jbeta primers. Sequencing was performed with immunoSEQ multiplex PCR; in TCRdb, only in-frame clones are kept and a portion is missing. The data contain some 140,000 clones, approximately 60% of them seen just once; the ten biggest clones take up approximately 1.7%. The source material was PBMCs. The receptor set was obtained from a human donor in good health.

This chain joins TRBV29-1 and TRBJ2-7; 11 nucleotides match TRBD1. V lost 6 bases to trimming and J lost 2 bases; unmatched junction nucleotides: 0. CDR1 and CDR2 from the germline V gene are SQVTM and ANQGSEA. CDR3 length: 12 residues. CDR3 loop: CSVDRGPYEQYF. The CDR3 nucleotides read TGCAGCGTGGACAGGGGGCCCTACGAGCAGTACTTC.

V is TRBV6-6 and J is TRBJ1-4, with unresolved D. Germline lookup yields CDR1 MNHNY and CDR2 SVGAGI (reference sequence). This CDR3 spans 13 amino acids. The germline V and J ends were trimmed by 4 bases and 8 bases, with 11 bases remaining between them. The CDR3 sequence: CASSLYSGEKLFF. The DNA for the CDR3 is TGTGCCAGCAGTTTATACTCGGGGGAAAAACTGTTTTTT.

The table lists this clone with a few counts. The V and J genes are TRBV19 and TRBJ1-1, with D perhaps TRBD1 (6 bases). The V gene's germline CDR1 is LNHDA and CDR2 SQIVND (reference sequence). The CDR3 consists of 13 residues. V shed 6 bases and J shed 3 bases, with 11 bases lying between them. The CDR3, as DNA: TGTGCCAGTAGGGACAGTGGGGACACTGAAGCTTTCTTT. Residues: CASRDSGDTEAFF.

This chain joins TRBV7-9 and TRBJ2-1, with 13 bases fitting TRBD2. Looked up from germline, CDR1 is SEHNR and CDR2 is FQNEAQ (reference sequence). The V segment lost 7 bases and the J segment 3 bases; nucleotides outside the gene matches: 9. The CDR3 runs to 17 residues. CDR3 sequence (DNA): TGTGCCAGCACAGGACTAGCGGGAGTTGGGCGCTACAATGAGCAGTTCTTC. Its translation: CASTGLAGVGRYNEQFF.

The rearrangement uses TRBV7-9 and TRBJ2-3; TRBD2 might be the D (6 bases). This CDR3 contains 16 residues. The germline V and J ends were trimmed by 1 base and 5 bases, with 16 bases remaining between them. CDR1 and CDR2 (germline): SEHNR, FQNEAQ (reference sequence). The CDR3 loop is CASSLDLLGSGDTQYF. CDR3 DNA: TGTGCCAGCAGCTTAGATTTACTCGGGAGCGGAGATACGCAGTATTTT.